The rows below give T cell receptor beta chains drawn from one sample of a study of blood T cell repertoires in COVID-19. Sequencing was performed with immunoSEQ multiplex PCR; in TCRdb, only in-frame clones are kept and a portion is missing. The sample has about 180,000 clones, about 79% seen once. Sequenced sample: PBMCs or T cells enriched from blood (not recorded which). The source of these receptors is a man in his fifties or sixties who had recovered from COVID-19. Each CDR3 is given with its conserved first and last residue. Fields, in order: clone size, D gene, CDR3 length, V gene, J gene, CDR3 DNA, CDR3 protein. A D gene is named only where the DNA matches it firmly. Only some rows state a clone size, as once, few, many or a class for expanded clones.

.	.	16	TRBV15	TRBJ1-4	TGTGCCACCAGCAGGGGCGGGTCTCTTGCCCAGAAAGGACTGTTTTTT	CATSRGGSLAQKGLFF
.	TRBD1	15	TRBV5-1	TRBJ2-1	TGCGCCAGCAGCTTGGAAACAGGGGGCTACGTTGAGCAGTTCTTC	CASSLETGGYVEQFF
few	.	14	TRBV7-9	TRBJ1-3	TGTGCCACCACTACAGGGATCGCTGGAAACACCATATATTTT	CATTTGIAGNTIYF
.	TRBD1	12	TRBV6-5	TRBJ1-2	TGTGCCAGCAGCCCCCCCGACAGGGGATACACCTTC	CASSPPDRGYTF
.	TRBD1	19	TRBV7-9	TRBJ1-6	TGTGCCAGCAGACCCCCGGACAGGGAAATATCTGGATATAATTCACCCCTCCACTTT	CASRPPDREISGYNSPLHF
once	TRBD1	14	TRBV3-1/TRBV3-2	TRBJ2-5	TGTGCCAGCAGACGACAGGGAAACCAAGAGACCCAGTACTTC	CASRRQGNQETQYF
.	TRBD1	16	TRBV7-3	TRBJ2-1	TGTGCCAGCAGCCGCCAGGGGGCGGGTGTCGACAATGAGCAGTTCTTC	CASSRQGAGVDNEQFF
.	TRBD1	13	TRBV24-1	TRBJ2-5	TGTGCCACCAGTGTCCCAGGGGGAGAGACCCAGTACTTC	CATSVPGGETQYF
.	TRBD2	12	TRBV10-1	TRBJ2-7	TGCGCCAGCAGTGGGGGACTAGAGGAGCAGTACTTC	CASSGGLEEQYF
.	TRBD1	15	TRBV7-8	TRBJ1-5	TGTGCCAGCAGCTTAGGACAGGGGTTCAATCAGCCCCAGCATTTT	CASSLGQGFNQPQHF
.	.	16	TRBV6-1	TRBJ2-2	TGTGCCAGCAGTGCTACAGAGACCTCAAACACCGGGGAGCTGTTTTTT	CASSATETSNTGELFF
.	TRBD1	13	TRBV30	TRBJ2-7	TGTGCCTGGAGGGAGTGGACAGGGGGCGAGCAGTACTTC	CAWREWTGGEQYF
.	TRBD2	15	TRBV20-1	TRBJ2-5	TGCAGTGCTAGTTCCGAGCGGGGGGCGGGTGAGACCCAGTACTTC	CSASSERGAGETQYF
.	TRBD1	15	TRBV28	TRBJ2-1	TGTGCCAGCAGTAGCCGGGACAGGGGCGCCAATGAGCAGTTCTTC	CASSSRDRGANEQFF
few	TRBD1	15	TRBV5-1	TRBJ2-7	TGCGCCAGCAGCTTGGTGGACAGGGAGCCCCTAGCCCGGTACTTC	CASSLVDREPLARYF
.	.	13	TRBV18	TRBJ1-1	TGTGCCAGCTCACCAGGGGGGGACACTGAAGCTTTCTTT	CASSPGGDTEAFF
few	.	14	TRBV15	TRBJ2-7	TGTGCCACCAGCAGACAGGGGCCCCCCTACGAGCAGTACTTC	CATSRQGPPYEQYF
.	.	12	TRBV25-1	TRBJ1-1	TGTGCCAGCAGTCCCCAGAACACTGAAGCTTTCTTT	CASSPQNTEAFF
.	.	13	TRBV19	TRBJ1-1	TGTGCCAGTAGCTTATACAGGGACACTGAAGCTTTCTTT	CASSLYRDTEAFF
.	.	16	TRBV5-6	TRBJ2-1	TGTGCCAGCAGCCTATATTTGCGGGGGACAGGAAATGAGCAGTTCTTC	CASSLYLRGTGNEQFF